The next 5 T cell receptor beta chains were all read from a single sample in a study of beta chain features in type 1 diabetes. The entirety of the isolated RNA underwent reverse transcription, so expressed TCRB transcripts were sequenced. Repertoires were generated with immunoSEQ multiplex PCR, while TCRdb's copy carries only in-frame clones and drops some. The table has about 240,000 clones, around 13% seen once. Overall study findings and caveats: Researchers report that Type 1 diabetes patients had moderately but significantly shorter TCRB CDR3s across all four CD4+ subsets.

For these TCRs, the target antigens are not known. The sequenced material came from naive CD4+ T cells from blood. These receptors originate from a man aged 25-40 years with type 1 diabetes.

The CDR3 nucleotides read TGTGCCAGCAGCCCTATGGCGGGACAAGAGACCCAGTACTTC. It translates to CASSPMAGQETQYF. The rearrangement links TRBV9 to TRBJ2-5; tentative D call: TRBD2 (6 bases). V was shortened by 4 bases and J by 2 bases, with 12 bases between the two germline ends. In germline, CDR1 is SGDLS, CDR2 YYNGEE. The CDR3 consists of 14 residues.

This chain joins TRBV27 and TRBJ2-5, with a weak D call TRBD2 (5 bases). The V and J ends lost 0 bases and 5 bases respectively, with 10 bases between them. Germline lookup yields CDR1 MNHEY and CDR2 SMNVEV (reference sequence). This CDR3 spans 14 amino acids. CDR3 nucleotide sequence: TGTGCCAGCAGTTTATCGGGTAGCGTGGAGACCCAGTACTTC. Its protein product is CASSLSGSVETQYF.

This clone was seen more than once but under ten times. This rearrangement joins TRBV6-5 to TRBJ1-1, with a tentative D call TRBD1 (5 bases). Germline CDR1 and CDR2: MNHEY and SVGAGI. V lost 6 bases, J lost 4 bases, and 12 bases lay in between. The CDR3 totals 13 residues. CDR3 protein: CASRRDQGTEAFF. The CDR3 DNA is TGTGCCAGCAGGCGGGATCAGGGCACTGAAGCTTTCTTT.

This clone was counted a few times. The rearrangement links TRBV7-9 to TRBJ2-5, with D possibly TRBD1 on 6 matching bases. V gave up 5 bases and J gave up 6 bases, with 19 bases separating them. Germline assignment: CDR1 SEHNR and CDR2 FQNEAQ (reference sequence). This CDR3 has 15 amino acids. The CDR3 DNA reads TGTGCCAGCAGCCCCTGGGGGCGGACGATTAAGACCCAGTACTTC. Encoded protein: CASSPWGRTIKTQYF.

J is TRBJ2-5 and V is TRBV10-1, with TRBD1 as a possible D gene (7 bases). Germline CDR1 WNHNN, CDR2 SYGVQD (reference sequence). The CDR3 has 15 amino acids. Trimming took off 2 bases at V and 4 bases at J, with 14 bases between the two ends. CDR3 sequence (DNA): TGCGCCAGCAGTGAGACGGCAGGGGGAGGAGAGACCCAGTACTTC. Its protein is CASSETAGGGETQYF.